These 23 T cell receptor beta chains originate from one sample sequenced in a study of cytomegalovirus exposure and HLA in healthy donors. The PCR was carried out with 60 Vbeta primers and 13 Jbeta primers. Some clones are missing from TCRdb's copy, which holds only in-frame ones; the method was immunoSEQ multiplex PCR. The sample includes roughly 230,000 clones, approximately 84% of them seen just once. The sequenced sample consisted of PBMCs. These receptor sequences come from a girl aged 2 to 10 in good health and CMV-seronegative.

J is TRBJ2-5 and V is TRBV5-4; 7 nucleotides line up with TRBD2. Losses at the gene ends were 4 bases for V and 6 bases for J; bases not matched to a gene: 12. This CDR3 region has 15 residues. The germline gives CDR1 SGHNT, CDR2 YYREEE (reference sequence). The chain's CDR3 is CASSPTGEGLKTQYF. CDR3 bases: TGTGCCAGCAGCCCGACGGGGGAGGGCCTGAAGACCCAGTACTTC. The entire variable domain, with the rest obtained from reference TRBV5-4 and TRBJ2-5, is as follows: ETGVTQSPTHLIKTRGQQVTLRCSSQSGHNTVSWYQQALGQGPQFIFQYYREEENGRGNFPPRFSGLQFPNYSSELNVNALELDDSALYLCASSPTGEGLKTQYFGPGTRLLVL.

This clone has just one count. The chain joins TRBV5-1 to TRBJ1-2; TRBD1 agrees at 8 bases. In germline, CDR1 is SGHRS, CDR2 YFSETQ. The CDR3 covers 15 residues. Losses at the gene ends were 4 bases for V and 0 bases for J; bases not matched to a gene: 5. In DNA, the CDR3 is TGCGCCAGCAGCGAGGGACAGGCGACTAACTATGGCTACACCTTC. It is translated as CASSEGQATNYGYTF. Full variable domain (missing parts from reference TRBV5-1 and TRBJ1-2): KAGVTQTPRYLIKTRGQQVTLSCSPISGHRSVSWYQQTPGQGLQFLFEYFSETQRNKGNFPGRFSGRQFSNSRSEMNVSTLELGDSALYLCASSEGQATNYGYTFGSGTRLTVV.

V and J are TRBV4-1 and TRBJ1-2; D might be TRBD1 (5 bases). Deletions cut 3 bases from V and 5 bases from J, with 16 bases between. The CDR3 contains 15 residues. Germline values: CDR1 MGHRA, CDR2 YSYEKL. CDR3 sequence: CASSQASRGEYGYTF. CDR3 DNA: TGCGCCAGCAGCCAGGCCTCCCGGGGGGAATATGGCTACACCTTC.

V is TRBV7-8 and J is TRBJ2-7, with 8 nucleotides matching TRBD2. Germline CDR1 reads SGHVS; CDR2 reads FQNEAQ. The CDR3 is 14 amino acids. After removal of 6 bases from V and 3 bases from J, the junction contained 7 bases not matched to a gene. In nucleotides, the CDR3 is TGTGCCAGCAGTTCTCTAAGCGGGAGCTACGAGCAGTACTTC. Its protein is CASSSLSGSYEQYF. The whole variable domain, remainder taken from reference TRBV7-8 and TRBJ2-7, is GAGVSQSPRYKVAKRGQDVALRCDPISGHVSLFWYQQALGQGPEFLTYFQNEAQLDKSGLPSDRFFAERPEGSVSTLKIQRTQQEDSAVYLCASSSLSGSYEQYFGPGTRLTVT.

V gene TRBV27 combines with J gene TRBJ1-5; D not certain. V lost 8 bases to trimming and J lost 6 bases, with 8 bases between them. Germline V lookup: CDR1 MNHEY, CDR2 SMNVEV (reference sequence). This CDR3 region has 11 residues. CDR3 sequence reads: CASGSRQPQHF. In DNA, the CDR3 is TGTGCCAGCGGTTCGCGTCAGCCCCAGCATTTT.

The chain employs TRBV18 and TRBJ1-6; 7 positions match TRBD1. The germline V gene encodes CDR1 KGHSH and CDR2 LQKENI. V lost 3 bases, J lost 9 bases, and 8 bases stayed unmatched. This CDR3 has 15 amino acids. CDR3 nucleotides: TGTGCCAGCTCACCCATCACAGGGGACGGTTCACCCCTCCACTTT. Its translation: CASSPITGDGSPLHF.

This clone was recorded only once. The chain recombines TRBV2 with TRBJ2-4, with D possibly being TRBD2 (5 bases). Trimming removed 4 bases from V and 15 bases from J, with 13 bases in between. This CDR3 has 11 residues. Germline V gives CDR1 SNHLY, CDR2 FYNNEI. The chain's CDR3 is CASSGTFGPYF. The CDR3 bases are TGTGCCAGCAGTGGGACTTTTGGTCCGTACTTC.

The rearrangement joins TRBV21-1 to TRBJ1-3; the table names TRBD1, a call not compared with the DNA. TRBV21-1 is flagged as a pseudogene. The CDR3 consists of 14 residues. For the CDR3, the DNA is TGTGCCAGCAGCAACTTCCAGGCCGGAAACACCATATATTTT. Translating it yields CASSNFQAGNTIYF.

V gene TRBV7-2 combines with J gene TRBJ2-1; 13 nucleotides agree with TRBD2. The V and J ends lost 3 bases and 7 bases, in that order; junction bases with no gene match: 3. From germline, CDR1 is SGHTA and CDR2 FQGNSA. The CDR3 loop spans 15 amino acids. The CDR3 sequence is CASSFGGLAGNEQFF. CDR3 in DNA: TGTGCCAGCAGCTTCGGGGGACTAGCGGGGAATGAGCAGTTCTTC.

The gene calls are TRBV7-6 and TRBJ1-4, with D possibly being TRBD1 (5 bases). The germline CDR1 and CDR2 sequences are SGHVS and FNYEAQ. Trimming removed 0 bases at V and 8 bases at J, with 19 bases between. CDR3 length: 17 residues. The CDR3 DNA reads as TGTGCCAGCAGCTTAGCCACCCCCGCAGGGATCGGGGAAAAACTGTTTTTT. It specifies CASSLATPAGIGEKLFF.

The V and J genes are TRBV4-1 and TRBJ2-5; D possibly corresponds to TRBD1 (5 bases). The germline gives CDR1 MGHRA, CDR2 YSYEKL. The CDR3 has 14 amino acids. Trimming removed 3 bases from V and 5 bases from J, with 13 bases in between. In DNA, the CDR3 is TGCGCCAGCAGCCATTATAGGACACCCGAGACCCAGTACTTC. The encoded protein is CASSHYRTPETQYF.

CDR3 bases: TGTGCCAGCAGCCACCGGGGAGTCGTTAACTATGGCTACACCTTC. As protein: CASSHRGVVNYGYTF. V is TRBV14 and J is TRBJ1-2; D remains unclear. Germline assignment: CDR1 SGHDN and CDR2 FVKESK. The V gene lost 3 bases and the J gene lost 1 base, with 12 bases spanning the gap. CDR3 length: 15 amino acids.

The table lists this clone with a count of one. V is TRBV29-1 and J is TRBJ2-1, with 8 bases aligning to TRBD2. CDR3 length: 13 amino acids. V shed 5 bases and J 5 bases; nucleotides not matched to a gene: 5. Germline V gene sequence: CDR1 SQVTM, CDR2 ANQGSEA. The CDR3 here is CSVYSGNHNEQFF. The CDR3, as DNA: TGCAGCGTTTATAGCGGGAATCACAATGAGCAGTTCTTC.

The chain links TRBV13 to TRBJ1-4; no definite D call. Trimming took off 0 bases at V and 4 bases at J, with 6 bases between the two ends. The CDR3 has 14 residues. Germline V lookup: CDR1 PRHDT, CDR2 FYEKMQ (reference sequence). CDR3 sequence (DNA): TGTGCCAGCAGCTTAGGCGGAGTTAATGAAAAACTGTTTTTT. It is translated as CASSLGGVNEKLFF.

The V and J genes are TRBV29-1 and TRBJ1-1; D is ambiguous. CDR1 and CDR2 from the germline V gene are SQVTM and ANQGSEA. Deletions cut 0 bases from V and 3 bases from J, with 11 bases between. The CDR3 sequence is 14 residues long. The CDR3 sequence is CSVEDTRRYTEAFF. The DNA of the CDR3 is TGCAGCGTTGAAGATACAAGGAGATACACTGAAGCTTTCTTT.

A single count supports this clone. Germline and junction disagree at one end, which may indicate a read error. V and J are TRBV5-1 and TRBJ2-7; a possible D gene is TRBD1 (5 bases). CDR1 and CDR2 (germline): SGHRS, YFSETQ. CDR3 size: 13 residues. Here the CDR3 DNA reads TGCGCCAGCAGCCGGACAAGTCCCTACAAGCAGTACTTC. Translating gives CASSRTSPYKQYF.

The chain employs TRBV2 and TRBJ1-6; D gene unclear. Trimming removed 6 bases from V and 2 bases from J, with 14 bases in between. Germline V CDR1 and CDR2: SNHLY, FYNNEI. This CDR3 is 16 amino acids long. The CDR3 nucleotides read TGTGCCAGCAGCGAGAGGGCTCCCCCCTATAATTCACCCCTCCACTTT. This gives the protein CASSERAPPYNSPLHF.

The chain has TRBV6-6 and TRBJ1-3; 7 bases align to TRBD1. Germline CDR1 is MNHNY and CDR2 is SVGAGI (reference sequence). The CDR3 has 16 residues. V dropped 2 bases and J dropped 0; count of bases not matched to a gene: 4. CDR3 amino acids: CASSYQDRSSGNTIYF. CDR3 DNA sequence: TGTGCCAGCAGTTACCAGGACAGGAGCTCTGGAAACACCATATATTTT.

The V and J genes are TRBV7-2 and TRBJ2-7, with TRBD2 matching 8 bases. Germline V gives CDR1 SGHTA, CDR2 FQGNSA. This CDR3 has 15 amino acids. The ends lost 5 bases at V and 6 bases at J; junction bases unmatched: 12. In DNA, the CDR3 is TGTGCCAGCAGCAGCGGGGGTATAATTGGGCTCGAGCAGTACTTC. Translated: CASSSGGIIGLEQYF.

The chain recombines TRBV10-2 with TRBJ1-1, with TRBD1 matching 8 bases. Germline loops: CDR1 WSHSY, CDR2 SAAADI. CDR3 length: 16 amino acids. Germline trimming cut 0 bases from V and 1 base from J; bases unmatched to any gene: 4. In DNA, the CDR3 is TGCGCCAGCAGTGAGTCGAGGGGGACAGGGAACACTGAAGCTTTCTTT. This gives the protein CASSESRGTGNTEAFF.

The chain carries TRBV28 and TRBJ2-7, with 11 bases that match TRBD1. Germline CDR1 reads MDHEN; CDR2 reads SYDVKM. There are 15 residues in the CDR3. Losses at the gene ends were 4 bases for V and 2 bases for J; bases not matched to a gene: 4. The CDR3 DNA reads TGTGCCAGCAGTTCCGGGACAGGGGGACCCTACGAGCAGTACTTC. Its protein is CASSSGTGGPYEQYF.

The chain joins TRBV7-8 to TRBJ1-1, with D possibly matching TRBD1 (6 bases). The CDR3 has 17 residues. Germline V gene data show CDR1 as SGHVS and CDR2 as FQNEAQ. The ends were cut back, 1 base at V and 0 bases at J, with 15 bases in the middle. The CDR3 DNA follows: TGTGCCAGCAGCTTAGTTAGGACAGACTATTTGAACACTGAAGCTTTCTTT. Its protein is CASSLVRTDYLNTEAFF.

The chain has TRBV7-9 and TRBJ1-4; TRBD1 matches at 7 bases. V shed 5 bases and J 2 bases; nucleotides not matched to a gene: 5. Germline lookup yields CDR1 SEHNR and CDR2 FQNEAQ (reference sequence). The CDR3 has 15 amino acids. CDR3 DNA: TGTGCCAGCAGCGCCCCGGGACAGACTAATGAAAAACTGTTTTTT. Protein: CASSAPGQTNEKLFF.